This record looks at one T cell receptor beta chain sequence and its context. The table came from immunoSEQ multiplex PCR; TCRdb's copy has only in-frame clones and leaves some out. This table holds tens of thousands of clones, over 95% found once. These data originate in a study of T cell changes during pregnancy in multiple sclerosis. V gave up 0 bases and J gave up 6 bases, with 18 bases separating them. Germline V gives CDR1 LNHDA, CDR2 SQIVND (reference sequence). The CDR3 extends over 17 amino acids. The material sequenced was CD8+ T cells from peripheral blood mononuclear cells, taken after pregnancy. The gene calls are TRBV19 and TRBJ1-5, with D perhaps TRBD1 (6 bases). This sequence originates from a female donor with multiple sclerosis, enrolled in a pregnancy study. This CDR3 is CASSIEGSGGRSQPQHF. The CDR3 nucleotides are TGTGCCAGTAGTATAGAAGGGTCGGGGGGGCGGTCTCAGCCCCAGCATTTT.